Given below is one TCR beta chain in context. Its antigen remains unknown. Profiling relied on immunoSEQ multiplex PCR, and the TCRdb table lists in-frame clones only, not all of them. There are fewer than 45,000 clones in the sample; around nine tenths occur only once, and about 2.5% lies in the top ten. This sample is part of a study of T cells in localized non-small cell lung cancer. Study outcomes and limitations: Clonality of T cells reached its maximum in uninvolved adjacent lung, surpassing tumor. Of the top 100 tumor clones, median around 60 were in adjacent lung, 25 to 30 among its top 100. Longer survival (overall) was linked to higher T cell density in blood.

With 1 base removed from V and 0 bases from J, the gap between germline ends came to 9 bases. The CDR3 totals 16 residues. From germline, CDR1 is MGHDK and CDR2 SYGVNS. This TCR was recovered from a female donor older than 55 with stage I squamous cell lung carcinoma. The chain has TRBV25-1 and TRBJ2-2, with D perhaps TRBD1 or TRBD2 (5 bases each). The material was peripheral blood, obtained before any cancer treatment. The DNA of the CDR3 is TGTGCCAGCAGTGAATTGGGGACGGCGAACACCGGGGAGCTGTTTTTT. Residues: CASSELGTANTGELFF.